The TCR beta chain described here comes from a study of T cells after yellow fever vaccination. At the level of the study: SMART-Seq v4 Ultra Low Input prepared libraries from low-cell fractions. Findings of the study overall: A large majority of primary-vaccination clones showed up again after the booster (roughly 95% CD4, 85% to 90% CD8).

MiXCR, applied by TCRdb to the 5' RACE reads, yields one record per CDR3 protein. The table lists some 560,000 distinct CDR3 sequences, approximately 16% of them singletons. This clonotype came up a few times. Its antigen is not known. V lost 10 bases to trimming and J lost 1 base; unmatched junction nucleotides: 7. CDR3 length: 16 residues. Germline CDR1 and CDR2: ENHRY and SYGVKD. The TCR sequence derives from a young man who received the YFV17D yellow fever vaccine. The input for sequencing was PBMCs, taken around 5 days after the first yellow fever vaccination. The chain recombines TRBV10-3 with TRBJ2-6, with 10 nucleotides matching TRBD1. The DNA for the CDR3 is TGTGCCACCACCGGGACAGGGGCTTCTGGGGCCAACGTCCTGACTTTC. As protein: CATTGTGASGANVLTF.